This paragraph covers one T cell receptor (beta chain) sequence. The antigen is undetermined. The V and J ends lost 5 bases and 0 bases respectively, with 10 bases between them. The CDR3 contains 14 residues. Germline CDR1 SGHKS, CDR2 YYEKEE (reference sequence). This specimen belongs to a study of T-cell reconstitution after alpha-beta-depleted transplantation in children. Study findings and constraints: In patients about two months after transplant, alpha-beta T cells reportedly arose from several hundred expanded graft clones.

The TCRbeta library was prepared with unique molecular identifiers. Using its own MiXCR run on the PCR reads, TCRdb lists one record per CDR3 protein. This table holds 900,000 or so distinct CDR3 sequences, around 15% found once. This sequence joins TRBV5-5 and TRBJ2-3, with D hard to call. Sequences were derived from PBMCs, mostly from graft donor cells, sampled 360 days after TCRalphabeta/CD19-depleted stem cell transplant. This TCR was sampled from a male patient between 10 and 17 years old who had a stem cell transplant for acute lymphoblastic leukemia, so the T cells may come from the graft donor. CDR3: CASRRVSSTDTQYF. The CDR3 coding sequence is TGTGCCAGCAGAAGGGTATCTAGCACAGATACGCAGTATTTT.